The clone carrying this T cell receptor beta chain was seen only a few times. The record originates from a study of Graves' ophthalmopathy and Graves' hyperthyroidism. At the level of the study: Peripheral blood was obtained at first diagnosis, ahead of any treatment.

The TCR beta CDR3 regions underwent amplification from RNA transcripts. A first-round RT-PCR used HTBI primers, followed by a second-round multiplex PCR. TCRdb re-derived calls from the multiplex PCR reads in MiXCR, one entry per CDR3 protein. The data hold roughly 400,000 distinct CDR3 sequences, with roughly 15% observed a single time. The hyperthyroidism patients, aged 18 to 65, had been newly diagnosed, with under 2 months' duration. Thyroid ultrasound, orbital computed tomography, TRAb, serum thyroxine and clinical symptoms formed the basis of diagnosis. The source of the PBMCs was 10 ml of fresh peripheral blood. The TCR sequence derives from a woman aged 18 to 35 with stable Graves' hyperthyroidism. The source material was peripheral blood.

The CDR3 loop is CASSLQGARDIQYF. DNA for the CDR3: TGTGCCAGCAGCTTACAGGGGGCGAGGGACATTCAGTACTTC. The chain combines TRBV11-3 with TRBJ2-4, with 8 bases that match TRBD1. The CDR3 length is 14 residues. Germline trimming cut 2 bases from V and 8 bases from J; bases unmatched to any gene: 5. Germline CDR1 is SGHNT and CDR2 is YENEEA.